The 16 T cell receptor beta chains below were found in one sample sequenced in a study of breast tumors, draining lymph nodes, adjacent tissues. Breast cancer patients provided tissue from their axillary draining lymph nodes. One entry per CDR3 protein, called by TCRdb with MiXCR from the multiplex PCR reads. The sample holds around 170,000 distinct CDR3 sequences, 30% to 35% seen once. Material for sequencing was axillary lymph node tissue. These receptors were obtained from a female donor with breast cancer. Some clones in this sample may be carry-over from other donors' samples.

This clonotype was detected many times. This chain links TRBV7-8 with TRBJ2-1; TRBD2 might be the D (6 bases). The CDR3 sequence is 19 residues long. V was trimmed by 0 bases and J by 0 bases, leaving 18 bases between them. Germline CDR1 reads SGHVS; CDR2 reads FQNEAQ. The CDR3 protein is CASSLASFSGRSSYNEQFF. The CDR3 bases are TGTGCCAGCAGCTTAGCGAGCTTTAGCGGAAGGAGCTCCTACAATGAGCAGTTCTTC.

This clonotype was counted at least ten times. The chain uses TRBV30 and TRBJ2-2; D is unresolved. Trimming removed 5 bases at V and 2 bases at J, with 9 bases between. This CDR3 is 13 amino acids long. Looked up from germline, CDR1 is GTSNPN and CDR2 is SVGIG (reference sequence). This chain's CDR3 is CAWGRLNTGELFF. The CDR3 bases are TGTGCCTGGGGAAGACTCAACACCGGGGAGCTGTTTTTT.

This clonotype came up many times. The chain uses TRBV5-1 and TRBJ2-1; 12 bases agree with TRBD2. The germline gives CDR1 SGHRS, CDR2 YFSETQ. The CDR3 loop spans 17 amino acids. V dropped 3 bases and J dropped 7; count of bases not matched to a gene: 11. The chain's CDR3 is CASSYLFSGTSGNEQFF. CDR3 sequence (DNA): TGCGCCAGCAGCTACCTCTTCTCCGGGACTAGCGGGAATGAGCAGTTCTTC.

Details on this clonotype: A junction boundary mismatches the germline segment, possibly from a read error. The chain has TRBV5-1 and TRBJ1-1, with D perhaps TRBD1 (5 bases). This CDR3 is 12 amino acids long. CDR1 is SGHRS and CDR2 is YFSETQ in the germline V gene. This CDR3 reads CASSLGGVETFF. The CDR3 region has the DNA TGCGCCAGCAGCTTGGGGGGGGTTGAAACTTTCTTT.

The chain combines TRBV5-5 with TRBJ2-7; 8 bases match TRBD2. The CDR3 length is 17 residues. Germline CDR1 reads SGHKS; CDR2 reads YYEKEE (reference sequence). V was clipped by 3 bases and J by 4 bases; unmatched bases: 15. The CDR3 bases are TGTGCCAGCAGCTCGGCCCTTTCCGCGGGGGGACCTTACGAGCAGTACTTC. Its translation is CASSSALSAGGPYEQYF.

The chain recombines TRBV24-1 with TRBJ2-7; 14 bases line up with TRBD2. The CDR3 loop spans 15 amino acids. Germline CDR1 KGHDR, CDR2 SFDVKD. In DNA form, the CDR3 reads TGTGCTAGAGCAGTGACTAGCGGGAGGGAAGGCGAGCAGTACTTC. As protein: CARAVTSGREGEQYF.

This clonotype was recorded many times. The chain links TRBV13 to TRBJ2-1; tentatively, D is TRBD1 (5 bases). In germline, CDR1 is PRHDT, CDR2 FYEKMQ (reference sequence). This CDR3 spans 17 amino acids. Trimming shortened V by 2 bases and J by 6 bases, and 20 bases separated the two germline ends. CDR3: CASSLTPGRGRINEQFF. CDR3 nucleotides: TGTGCCAGCAGCTTAACCCCCGGAAGGGGCAGGATCAATGAGCAGTTCTTC. The whole variable domain, remainder taken from reference TRBV13 and TRBJ2-1, is AAGVIQSPRHLIKEKRETATLKCYPIPRHDTVYWYQQGPGQDPQFLISFYEKMQSDKGSIPDRFSAQQFSDYHSELNMSSLELGDSALYFCASSLTPGRGRINEQFFGPGTRLTVL.

Concerning this clonotype: This may be a read error, as it is one base from a much larger clone. J is TRBJ2-7 and V is TRBV11-2, with a weak D call TRBD2 (6 bases). The germline gives CDR1 SGHAT, CDR2 FQNNGV. The CDR3 totals 14 residues. V gave up 1 base and J gave up 6 bases, with 13 bases separating them. In DNA, the CDR3 is TGTGCCAGCAGCTTAGTCGGGGGAGCGAGCGAGCAGTACTTC. It codes for CASSLVGGASEQYF.

In its sample, this clonotype was seen many times. This chain joins TRBV6-5 and TRBJ2-3, with TRBD2 identical over 12 bases. V lost 4 bases, J lost 4 bases, and 6 bases stayed unmatched. CDR3 length: 16 residues. CDR1 is MNHEY and CDR2 is SVGAGI in the germline V gene. The CDR3 reads CASSSPSGGAPDTQYF. The DNA of the CDR3 is TGTGCCAGCAGTTCCCCTAGCGGGGGGGCACCAGATACGCAGTATTTT.

This clonotype was detected many times. J is TRBJ2-6 and V is TRBV9; possible D gene TRBD2, 5 bases. CDR3 length: 16 residues. The germline V gene encodes CDR1 SGDLS and CDR2 YYNGEE. The ends were cut back, 0 bases at V and 0 bases at J, with 7 bases in the middle. The CDR3 region is CASSVDGSSGANVLTF. The CDR3 coding sequence is TGTGCCAGCAGCGTAGATGGGAGCTCTGGGGCCAACGTCCTGACTTTC.

Many counts were recorded for this clonotype. V is TRBV7-9 and J is TRBJ2-5; D not certain. The germline gives CDR1 SEHNR, CDR2 FQNEAQ (reference sequence). The CDR3 is made up of 15 amino acids. V was shortened by 1 base and J by 0 bases, with 9 bases between the two germline ends. CDR3 amino acids: CASSLGPENQETQYF. DNA for the CDR3: TGTGCCAGCAGCTTAGGGCCGGAAAACCAAGAGACCCAGTACTTC.

This clonotype was seen many times. The genes are TRBV20-1 and TRBJ2-3; 8 nucleotides agree with TRBD2. V lost 0 bases to trimming and J lost 5 bases; unmatched junction nucleotides: 7. CDR1 DFQATT and CDR2 SNEGSKA come from the germline V gene (reference sequence). The CDR3 consists of 15 residues. CDR3 sequence (DNA): TGCAGTGCTAGAGATAAGATAACTAGCGGAGATACGCAGTATTTT. It encodes CSARDKITSGDTQYF.

With respect to this clonotype: This may stem from a read error, because a much larger clone lies one nucleotide away. The genes are TRBV12-3 or TRBV12-4 and TRBJ2-1; 8 bases map to TRBD2. The CDR3 totals 14 residues. The CDR3 region is CASSLSAGGNEQLF. The CDR3 nucleotides are TGTGCCAGCAGTTTATCGGCGGGAGGAAATGAGCAGCTCTTC.

V usage is TRBV11-3 and J usage is TRBJ2-5; 8 bases agree with TRBD2. Germline-derived CDR1 and CDR2 are SGHNT and YENEEA. Unmatched junction bases numbered 8, after V lost 4 bases and J lost 4 bases. The CDR3 covers 15 residues. The CDR3 is CASSSGLESVETQYF. In nucleotides, the CDR3 is TGTGCCAGCAGCTCGGGACTAGAGTCGGTAGAGACCCAGTACTTC.

Details on this clonotype: A much larger clone is a single base away; this may be a read error. Likely a read error: the CDR3 ends without its conserved phenylalanine or tryptophan. The rearrangement joins TRBV4-2 to TRBJ2-1; 10 bases align to TRBD2. J was trimmed by 8 bases and V by 1 base; bases with no gene match: 11. Germline V gives CDR1 LGHNA, CDR2 YNFKEQ. There are 17 residues in the CDR3. CDR3 coding DNA: TGTGCCAGCAGCCAAGTGGAGGCTAGCGGGAGTATCGATGAGCAGTTCTCC. Amino acid sequence: CASSQVEASGSIDEQFS.

Many counts were recorded for this clonotype. The chain combines TRBV4-2 with TRBJ2-2; 9 positions match TRBD1. This CDR3 is built from 16 residues. Per the germline V gene, CDR1 is LGHNA and CDR2 is YNFKEQ. The junction had 3 bases not matched to a gene; V was cut back by 1 base and J by 3 bases. As DNA, the CDR3 is TGTGCCAGCAGCCAAGCGACAGGGGGGGACACCGGGGAGCTGTTTTTT. Protein: CASSQATGGDTGELFF.